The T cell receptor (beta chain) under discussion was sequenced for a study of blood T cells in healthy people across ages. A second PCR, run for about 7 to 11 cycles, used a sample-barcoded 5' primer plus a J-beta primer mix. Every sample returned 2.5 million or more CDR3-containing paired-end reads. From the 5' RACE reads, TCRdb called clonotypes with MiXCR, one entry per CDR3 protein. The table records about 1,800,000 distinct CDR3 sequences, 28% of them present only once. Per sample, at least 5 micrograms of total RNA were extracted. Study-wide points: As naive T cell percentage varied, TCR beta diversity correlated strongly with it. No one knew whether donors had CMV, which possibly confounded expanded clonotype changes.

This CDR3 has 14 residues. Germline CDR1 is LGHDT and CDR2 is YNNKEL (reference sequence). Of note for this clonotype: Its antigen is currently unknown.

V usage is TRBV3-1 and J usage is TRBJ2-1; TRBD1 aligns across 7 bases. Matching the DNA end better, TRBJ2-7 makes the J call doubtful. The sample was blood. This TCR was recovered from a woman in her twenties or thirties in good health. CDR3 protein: CASSRRGGRREQYF. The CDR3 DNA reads TGTGCCAGCAGCCGGCGAGGGGGCCGCCGCGAGCAGTACTTC.